Below, one T cell receptor (beta chain) is given with its context. Its antigen is unidentified. The United States was where all participants with HIV were treated. These data belong to a study of long-term antiretroviral therapy in people with HIV. Findings of the study overall: In samples taken after ART, diversity increased but remained below transplant donor control levels.

Sequencing relied on immunoSEQ assay v3.0, run at survey level. What sequencing targeted per sample was 40,000-50,000 T-cell genomes. The assay was immunoSEQ multiplex PCR, and TCRdb's table has in-frame clones only and misses some. The data show about 22,000 clones, with more than 70% seen just once and approximately 5% held by the top ten. The sequence was obtained from a man in his sixties with HIV. The sequenced sample was unsorted PBMCs, obtained 1.3 years after starting antiretroviral therapy.

The CDR3 loop is CASSVNGRAPGELFF. The CDR3 coding sequence is TGTGCCAGCAGTGTAAACGGGAGGGCCCCCGGGGAGCTGTTTTTT. V gene TRBV27 combines with J gene TRBJ2-2, with TRBD2 matching 8 bases. The CDR3 has 15 amino acids. Per germline, CDR1 MNHEY and CDR2 SMNVEV (reference sequence). Unmatched junction bases numbered 8, after V lost 5 bases and J lost 6 bases.